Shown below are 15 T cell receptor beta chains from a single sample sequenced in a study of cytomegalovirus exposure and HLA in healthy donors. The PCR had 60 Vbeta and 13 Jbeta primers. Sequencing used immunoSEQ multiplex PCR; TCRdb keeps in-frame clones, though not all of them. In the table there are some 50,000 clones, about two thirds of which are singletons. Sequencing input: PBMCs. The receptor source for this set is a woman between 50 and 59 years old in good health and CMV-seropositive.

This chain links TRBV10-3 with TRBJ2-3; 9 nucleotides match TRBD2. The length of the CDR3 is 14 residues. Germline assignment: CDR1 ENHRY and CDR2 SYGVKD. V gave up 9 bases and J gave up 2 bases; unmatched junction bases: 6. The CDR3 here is CAISGTSSTDTQYF. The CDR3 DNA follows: TGTGCCATATCCGGGACTAGCTCCACAGATACGCAGTATTTT.

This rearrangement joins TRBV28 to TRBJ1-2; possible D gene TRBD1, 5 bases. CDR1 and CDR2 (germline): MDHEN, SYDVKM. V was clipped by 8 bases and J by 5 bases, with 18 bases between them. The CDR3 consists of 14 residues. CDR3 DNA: TGTGCCAGCGTCCCTGGGGGGGACGGGTATGGCTACACCTTC. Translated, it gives CASVPGGDGYGYTF.

Here the CDR3 reads CASSYARSGGHFGAFF. The CDR3 DNA sequence: TGTGCCAGCAGTTACGCTAGATCCGGGGGGCACTTCGGAGCTTTCTTT. The chain is built from TRBV6-5 and TRBJ1-1, with D perhaps matching TRBD1 (6 bases). CDR3 length: 16 residues. The V and J ends lost 2 bases and 10 bases respectively, with 23 bases between them. Germline CDR1 reads MNHEY; CDR2 reads SVGAGI.

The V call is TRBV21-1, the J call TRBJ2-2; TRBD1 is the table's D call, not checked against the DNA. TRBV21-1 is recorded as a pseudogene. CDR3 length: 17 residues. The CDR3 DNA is TGTGCCAGCAGCAAAGGACAGGGACCACCGAACACCGGGGAGCTGTTTTTT. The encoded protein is CASSKGQGPPNTGELFF.

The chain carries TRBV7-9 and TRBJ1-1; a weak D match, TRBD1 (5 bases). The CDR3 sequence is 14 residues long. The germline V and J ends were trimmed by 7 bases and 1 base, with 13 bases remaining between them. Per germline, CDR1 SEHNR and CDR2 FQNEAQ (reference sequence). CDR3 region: CASTSRGSNTEAFF. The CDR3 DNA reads TGTGCCAGCACCTCAAGGGGTTCGAACACTGAAGCTTTCTTT.

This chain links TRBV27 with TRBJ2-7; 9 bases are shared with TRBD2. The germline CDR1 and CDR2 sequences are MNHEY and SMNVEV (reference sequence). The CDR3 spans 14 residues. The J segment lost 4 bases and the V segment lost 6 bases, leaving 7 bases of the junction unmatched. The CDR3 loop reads CASSAGGGLYEQYF. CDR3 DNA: TGTGCCAGCAGCGCGGGGGGGGGTTTGTACGAGCAGTACTTC.

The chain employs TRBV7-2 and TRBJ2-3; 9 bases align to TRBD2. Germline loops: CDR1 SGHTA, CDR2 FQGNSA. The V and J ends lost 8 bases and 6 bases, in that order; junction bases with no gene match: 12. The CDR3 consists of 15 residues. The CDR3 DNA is TGTGCCAGCGAGCGGCCTAATGCGGGAGGGGATACGCAGTATTTT. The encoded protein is CASERPNAGGDTQYF.

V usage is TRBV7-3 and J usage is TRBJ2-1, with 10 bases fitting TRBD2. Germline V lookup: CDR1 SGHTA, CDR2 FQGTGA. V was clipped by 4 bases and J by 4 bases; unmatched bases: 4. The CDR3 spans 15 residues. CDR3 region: CASSSSAGGYNEQFF. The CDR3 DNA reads TGTGCCAGCAGCTCCTCAGCGGGAGGGTACAATGAGCAGTTCTTC.

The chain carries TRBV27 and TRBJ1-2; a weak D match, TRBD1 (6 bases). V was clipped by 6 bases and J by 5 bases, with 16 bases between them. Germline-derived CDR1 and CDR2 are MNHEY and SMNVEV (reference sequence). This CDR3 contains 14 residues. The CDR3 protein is CASSSGQKVYGYTF. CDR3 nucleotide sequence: TGTGCCAGCAGCAGTGGACAGAAAGTTTATGGCTACACCTTC.

CDR3 nucleotides: TGTGCCAGCCGCAGACAGGCAGGGGAGCTGTTTTTT. It encodes CASRRQAGELFF. The J gene is TRBJ2-2, the V gene TRBV6-5, with a weak D call TRBD1 (6 bases). V was trimmed by 8 bases and J by 8 bases, leaving 12 bases between them. Germline-derived CDR1 and CDR2 are MNHEY and SVGAGI. The CDR3 loop spans 12 amino acids.

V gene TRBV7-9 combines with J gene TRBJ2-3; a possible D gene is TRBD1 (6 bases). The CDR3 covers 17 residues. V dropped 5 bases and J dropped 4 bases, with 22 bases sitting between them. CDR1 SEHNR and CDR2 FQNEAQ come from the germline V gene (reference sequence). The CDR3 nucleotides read TGTGCCAGCAGCCGGGACCAGAGGGGGTTCACGGCAGATACGCAGTATTTT. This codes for CASSRDQRGFTADTQYF. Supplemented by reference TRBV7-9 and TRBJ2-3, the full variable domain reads DTGVSQNPRHKITKRGQNVTFRCDPISEHNRLYWYRQTLGQGPEFLTYFQNEAQLEKSRLLSDRFSAERPKGSFSTLEIQRTEQGDSAMYLCASSRDQRGFTADTQYFGPGTRLTVL.

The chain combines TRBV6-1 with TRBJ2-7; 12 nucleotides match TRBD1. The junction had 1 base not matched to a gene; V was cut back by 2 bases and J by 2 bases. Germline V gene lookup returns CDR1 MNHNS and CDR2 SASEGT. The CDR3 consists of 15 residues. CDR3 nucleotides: TGTGCCAGCAGTGAATGGGACAGGGGGCCCTACGAGCAGTACTTC. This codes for CASSEWDRGPYEQYF.

The CDR3 region is CASSINRRQISNQPQHF. The CDR3 DNA is TGTGCCAGTAGTATCAACCGGCGGCAGATTAGCAATCAGCCCCAGCATTTT. The chain employs TRBV19 and TRBJ1-5; D is undetermined. Trimming took 3 bases from V and 0 from J, leaving 15 bases between them. Germline CDR1 LNHDA, CDR2 SQIVND (reference sequence). This CDR3 contains 17 residues.

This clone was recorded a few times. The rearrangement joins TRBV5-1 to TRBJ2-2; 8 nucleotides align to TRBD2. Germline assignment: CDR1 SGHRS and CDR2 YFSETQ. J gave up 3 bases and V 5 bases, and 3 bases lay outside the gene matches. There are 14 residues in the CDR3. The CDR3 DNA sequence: TGCGCCAGCAGACGGGAGGGGCACACCGGGGAGCTGTTTTTT. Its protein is CASRREGHTGELFF. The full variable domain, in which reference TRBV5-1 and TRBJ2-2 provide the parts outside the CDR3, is KAGVTQTPRYLIKTRGQQVTLSCSPISGHRSVSWYQQTPGQGLQFLFEYFSETQRNKGNFPGRFSGRQFSNSRSEMNVSTLELGDSALYLCASRREGHTGELFFGEGSRLTVL.

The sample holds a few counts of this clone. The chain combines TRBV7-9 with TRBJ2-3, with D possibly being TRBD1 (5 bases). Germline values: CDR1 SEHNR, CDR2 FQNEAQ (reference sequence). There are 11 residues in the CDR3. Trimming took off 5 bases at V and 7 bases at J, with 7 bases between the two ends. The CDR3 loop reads CASSPGNTQYF. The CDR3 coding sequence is TGTGCCAGCAGCCCAGGGAATACGCAGTATTTT.